The text below deals with one TCR beta chain. This record comes from a study of blood T cell repertoires in COVID-19. The wider study: T cells, B-cell-depleted T cells, or PBMCs supplied cDNA or gDNA.

Everyone who took part was about 18 to 90 years old, and they came from over 20 US areas. For recovered donors of Cohort 3, there were two negative PCRs, clearance, or symptom resolution. CDR3 size: 14 residues. With 0 bases removed from V and 8 bases from J, the gap between germline ends came to 12 bases. Per germline, CDR1 SGHRS and CDR2 YFSETQ. Using immunoSEQ multiplex PCR, the repertoire was profiled, and TCRdb retains in-frame clones only, with some absent. The data contain around 310,000 clones, roughly 86% of them singletons. The chain has TRBV5-1 and TRBJ2-1; D unclear. The TCR sequence derives from a woman aged 25 to 39 who had recovered from COVID-19. Sequenced material: PBMCs or T cells enriched from blood (not recorded which). The CDR3 is CASSLVLVSDEQFF. The CDR3, as DNA: TGCGCCAGCAGCTTGGTTCTGGTTTCGGATGAGCAGTTCTTC.